The clone carrying this T cell receptor (beta chain) was counted many times. No antigen is known for it. This record belongs to a study of neurological immune-mediated disorders. The study, taken as a whole, reports: None of the CDR3 amino acid sequences in expanded clones turned up in more than one subject, which points to private repertoires in all groups.

Germline-derived CDR1 and CDR2 are SGHTA and FQGNSA. The V gene end was trimmed by 0 bases and the J gene end by 5 bases; junction bases not matched to a gene: 5. The CDR3 length is 15 residues. From 2 million PBMCs stored at -80 C, the unsorted libraries were generated. 5'RACE employing 10-nucleotide random UMIs yielded the cDNA. Sequencing runs each generated in excess of 160 million TCR-beta sequences derived from 15-18 subjects. TCRdb re-called the 5' RACE reads through MiXCR, storing one row per CDR3 protein. Altogether over 35,000 distinct CDR3 sequences are present, around 2.5% being singletons, with the ten largest covering less than 2.5%.

The sample taken for sequencing was PBMCs. The receptor's source is a man aged 45-65 years with multiple sclerosis. The genes are TRBV7-2 and TRBJ2-5, with TRBD2 matching 8 bases. The chain's CDR3 is CASSLAAGVLETQYF. The CDR3 nucleotides are TGTGCCAGCAGCTTAGCAGCGGGGGTTCTCGAGACCCAGTACTTC.